This note documents a single T cell receptor (beta chain) sequence. At one boundary the junction diverges from the germline segment, which might be a read error. This sample was taken from a study of T-cell memory formation after mild COVID-19. There are 16 residues in the CDR3. 5'RACE primed at constant segments yielded TCR alpha and TCR beta cDNA libraries bearing sample barcodes and UMIs. TCRdb reanalysed the 5' RACE reads using MiXCR and keeps one entry per CDR3 protein. The sample lists under 550,000 distinct CDR3 sequences; about 20% were seen once. Material: PBMCs or a T cell subset sorted from them (not recorded which). This TCR was sampled from an adult woman who had mild COVID-19 (a few samples of this study predate the infection). Cell type and time point are not known. The chain couples TRBV12-3 or TRBV12-4 to TRBJ2-1; a possible D gene is TRBD2 (6 bases). Here the CDR3 reads CASSFSGFSSYNEQLF. CDR3 DNA sequence: TGTGCCAGCAGCTTCAGCGGGTTTAGCTCCTACAATGAGCAGTTATTC.